These T cell receptor beta chains were read from a single sample in a study of beta chain features in type 1 diabetes. The data were produced by immunoSEQ multiplex PCR, yet TCRdb's version contains in-frame clones alone and is incomplete. The data contain 150,000 to 170,000 clones, about 9.3% of them singletons. Sequenced: central memory CD4+ T cells from blood. These receptors originate from a man aged 30 to 45 with type 1 diabetes. Both conserved end residues are trimmed from each CDR3.

J gene,V gene,CDR3 protein
TRBJ1-2,TRBV28,ASSITPEDGYT
TRBJ1-5,TRBV18,ASSPDSALNQPQH
TRBJ2-1,TRBV5-1,ASSLGQVNTEQF
NA,TRBV5-1,ASSAGLAGVDEQY
TRBJ2-3,TRBV7-2,ASSPSTDTQY
TRBJ2-3,TRBV7-9,ASSLNSPTDTQY
TRBJ1-1,TRBV28,ASNLGGTDTEAF
TRBJ2-7,TRBV6-6,ASSQTREYEQY
TRBJ2-3,TRBV30,AWSGTSVITDTQY
TRBJ2-7,TRBV28,ASSSTSGPRKHEQY
TRBJ2-1,TRBV20-1,SAKREQQF
TRBJ2-6,TRBV28,ASSPQASGANVLT
TRBJ2-7,TRBV7-6,ASSLGGEGLDSYEQY
TRBJ1-2,TRBV9,ASSLTANYGYT
TRBJ2-1,TRBV9,ASSVAGGNYNEQF
TRBJ2-5,TRBV7-3,ASSGGQASTQY
TRBJ1-5,TRBV18,ASSPARDNRDQPQH
TRBJ2-3,TRBV29-1,SFRWLAGGTDTQY
TRBJ2-6,TRBV28,ASKTGSGANVLT
TRBJ2-7,TRBV18,ASSPGSGRMGEQY
TRBJ2-2,TRBV9,ASSPRGRTGELF
TRBJ2-5,TRBV7-2,ASSLAQGETQY
TRBJ2-2,TRBV4-1,ASSQRLGSGASGTGELF
TRBJ2-1,TRBV11-1,ASSRVSQLYNEQF
TRBJ2-7,TRBV5-1,ASSLGTSEMPYEQY
TRBJ2-7,TRBV7-2,ASSLNEVQEQY
TRBJ2-7,TRBV5-1,ASATGAQLYEQY
TRBJ1-2,TRBV5-1,ASSLAEGGGYT
TRBJ2-7,TRBV5-6,ASSFRNEQY
TRBJ2-1,TRBV28,ASNLNNYNEQF
TRBJ2-3,TRBV27,ASSSFGRTDTQY
TRBJ1-1,TRBV18,ASSSTGGRGTEAF
TRBJ2-1,TRBV11-3,ASSLDASGRHNEQF
TRBJ2-3,TRBV10-3,AISESTGRGDTQY
TRBJ1-1,TRBV10-3,AINNSTGKNTEAF
TRBJ1-2,TRBV19,ATATGRDYGYT
TRBJ2-7,TRBV5-1,ASSQDRDRPYEQY
TRBJ2-5,TRBV28,ASSSGQGTTLETQY
TRBJ1-3,TRBV5-5,ASSPRDRFGNTIY
TRBJ2-7,TRBV6-5,ASSYGQGSYEQY
TRBJ2-5,TRBV4-3,ASSQDLPGETQY
TRBJ2-3,TRBV29-1,SVRFLAGGRTDTQY
TRBJ2-1,TRBV5-4,ASSLAGNEQF
TRBJ2-2,TRBV4-2,ASREQTNTGELF
TRBJ1-1,TRBV5-1,ASSLDSMNTEAF
TRBJ2-1,TRBV29-1,SVPSGSSSYNEQF
TRBJ2-7,TRBV7-2,ASNLRLADAYEQY
TRBJ2-5,TRBV27,ASSSGGGELKATQY
TRBJ2-1,TRBV28,ASSETRNEQF
TRBJ1-1,TRBV29-1,SSSARIMNTEAF
TRBJ2-7,TRBV5-4,ASSSSGGEQY
TRBJ2-1,TRBV4-1,ASSQVKTSGNNEQF
TRBJ2-3,TRBV11-3,ASSSRTDTQY
TRBJ2-3,TRBV15,ATSSSILATSTDTQY